A single sample is the source of the 11 T cell receptor beta chains below, sequenced in a study of T cell changes during pregnancy in multiple sclerosis. Profiled with immunoSEQ multiplex PCR; TCRdb holds only in-frame clones, not every one. The sample lists 60,000 to 70,000 clones; about nine tenths were seen once. The sequenced sample was peripheral blood, obtained in the third trimester of pregnancy. The receptor set was obtained from a female donor in good health, enrolled as a control in a pregnancy study.

This clone was observed a handful of times. The genes are TRBV5-1 and TRBJ1-4; 12 nucleotides match TRBD1. Germline values: CDR1 SGHRS, CDR2 YFSETQ. The CDR3 runs 16 residues. The V segment lost 4 bases and the J segment 8 bases; nucleotides outside the gene matches: 9. CDR3 residues: CASSPGTGGLGEKLFF. In DNA, the CDR3 is TGCGCCAGCAGCCCCGGGACAGGGGGCCTTGGGGAAAAACTGTTTTTT.

The chain has TRBV27 and TRBJ1-5, with 7 bases lining up with TRBD1. Germline V gene data show CDR1 as MNHEY and CDR2 as SMNVEV (reference sequence). CDR3 length equals 13 residues. V lost 6 bases, J lost 8 bases, and 7 bases stayed unmatched. The CDR3 DNA reads TGTGCCAGCAGGACAGGGCGGTTTGAGCCCCAGCATTTT. Translated: CASRTGRFEPQHF.

This sequence joins TRBV19 and TRBJ1-2; D is unresolved. Trimming took 5 bases from V and 3 from J, leaving 10 bases between them. The CDR3 is 13 residues long. Germline values: CDR1 LNHDA, CDR2 SQIVND (reference sequence). In DNA, the CDR3 is TGTGCCAGTAGTTCCCGGGTCGACTATGGCTACACCTTC. Protein: CASSSRVDYGYTF.

V usage is TRBV9 and J usage is TRBJ1-1; maybe TRBD1 (5 bases). Trimming left V 3 bases short and J 0 bases short, with 12 bases between. Germline loops: CDR1 SGDLS, CDR2 YYNGEE. The CDR3 is made up of 15 amino acids. CDR3 sequence reads: CASSGSGSMNTEAFF. DNA of the CDR3: TGTGCCAGCAGCGGTTCAGGGTCGATGAACACTGAAGCTTTCTTT.

V and J are TRBV5-6 and TRBJ2-5, with D perhaps matching TRBD2 (6 bases). Trimming took off 4 bases at V and 2 bases at J, with 15 bases between the two ends. Per the germline V gene, CDR1 is SGHDT and CDR2 is YYEEEE. This CDR3 spans 15 amino acids. The CDR3 loop reads CASSPSGLHQETQYF. The DNA for the CDR3 is TGTGCCAGCAGCCCCTCGGGACTGCATCAAGAGACCCAGTACTTC.

The V and J genes are TRBV28 and TRBJ2-1; TRBD2 agrees at 10 bases. CDR1 MDHEN and CDR2 SYDVKM come from the germline V gene. V was pared by 2 bases and J by 6 bases, with 10 bases of the junction left unmatched. CDR3 length: 17 amino acids. The CDR3 spells CASSLEPSGSIRNEQFF. Here the CDR3 DNA reads TGTGCCAGCAGTTTAGAGCCTAGCGGGAGTATTCGCAATGAGCAGTTCTTC.

The chain links TRBV13 to TRBJ2-3; D is uncertain. The CDR3 is made up of 12 amino acids. Germline assignment: CDR1 PRHDT and CDR2 FYEKMQ (reference sequence). V lost 5 bases and J lost 6, with 9 bases in between. The CDR3 spells CASSPYMDTQYF. The CDR3 DNA reads as TGTGCCAGCAGCCCATACATGGATACGCAGTATTTT.

The chain has TRBV5-1 and TRBJ2-1; perhaps TRBD2 as D (6 bases). Trimming took 0 bases from V and 3 from J, leaving 16 bases between them. The CDR3 length is 17 residues. The germline V gene has CDR1 SGHRS and CDR2 YFSETQ. The CDR3 sequence: CASSLEGTPRGYNEQFF. In nucleotides, the CDR3 is TGCGCCAGCAGCTTGGAAGGGACTCCTAGGGGCTACAATGAGCAGTTCTTC. The variable domain in full, with the rest retrieved from reference TRBV5-1 and TRBJ2-1, is KAGVTQTPRYLIKTRGQQVTLSCSPISGHRSVSWYQQTPGQGLQFLFEYFSETQRNKGNFPGRFSGRQFSNSRSEMNVSTLELGDSALYLCASSLEGTPRGYNEQFFGPGTRLTVL.

The V and J genes are TRBV10-3 and TRBJ2-7, with TRBD1 identical over 7 bases. The CDR3 runs 12 residues. Trimming took 9 bases from V and 2 from J; bases not matched to a gene: 4. CDR1 ENHRY and CDR2 SYGVKD come from the germline V gene. CDR3 amino acids: CAISDRTYEQYF. CDR3 coding DNA: TGTGCCATTTCGGACAGGACCTACGAGCAGTACTTC.

The chain uses TRBV6-6 and TRBJ2-2; perhaps TRBD1 as D (6 bases). The CDR3 consists of 16 residues. Germline V lookup: CDR1 MNHNY, CDR2 SVGAGI (reference sequence). Trimming pared 6 bases from V and 5 bases from J, leaving 19 bases between. CDR3 sequence reads: CASRPGNRVGTGELFF. DNA of the CDR3: TGTGCCAGCAGGCCGGGGAACAGGGTCGGGACCGGGGAGCTGTTTTTT.

V and J are TRBV14 and TRBJ2-5, with D perhaps TRBD2 (6 bases). The CDR3 sequence is 15 residues long. CDR1 is SGHDN, CDR2 FVKESK, per germline. Between the trimmed V and J ends, which lost 1 base and 4 bases, there was a span of 13 bases. The CDR3 DNA follows: TGTGCCAGCAGCCAAGCACTCATCGGGGGAGAGACCCAGTACTTC. Translating it yields CASSQALIGGETQYF. Full variable domain (rest looked up from reference TRBV14 and TRBJ2-5): EAGVTQFPSHSVIEKGQTVTLRCDPISGHDNLYWYRRVMGKEIKFLLHFVKESKQDESGMPNNRFLAERTGGTYSTLKVQPAELEDSGVYFCASSQALIGGETQYFGPGTRLLVL.